The subject of this entry is one TCR beta chain. Its antigen is not identified. cDNA prepared by RNA extraction and subsequent reverse transcription served as the template for sequencing. Method: immunoSEQ multiplex PCR; TCRdb's copy keeps in-frame clones and lacks some. The sample records about 190,000 clones, 50% to 60% being singletons. The germline V gene encodes CDR1 SGHTA and CDR2 FQGTGA. CDR3 length: 16 amino acids. Deletions cut 5 bases from V and 1 base from J, with 14 bases between. Treatment given: oral pan-JAK inhibitor, 5-10 mg twice daily. Peripheral blood and lesional scalp punch biopsies were taken from alopecia areata patients. This entry is derived from a study of CD8+ T cells in alopecia areata. Study-wide results and limits: Higher clonality than in normal scalp was seen in lesional scalp, especially alopecia totalis/universalis. Scalp clonality dropped significantly under tofacitinib, as did expanded CD8+ top-100 clones.

This clonotype was sampled from a human donor with alopecia areata. The gene calls are TRBV7-3 and TRBJ2-2; a weak D match, TRBD2 (6 bases). The source material was CD4+ T cells sorted from blood, sampled at week 4, from a patient treated with tofacitinib. The CDR3 region is CASSPRGGLNTGELFF. The CDR3 DNA reads TGTGCCAGCAGCCCCCGTGGGGGACTGAACACCGGGGAGCTGTTTTTT.